This T cell receptor beta chain derives from a study of immune cell composition in non-small cell lung cancer. The CDR3 totals 14 residues. J gave up 4 bases and V 8 bases, and 9 bases lay outside the gene matches. Germline CDR1 MNHEY, CDR2 SVGAGI. Profiling relied on immunoSEQ multiplex PCR, and the TCRdb table lists in-frame clones only, not all of them. In the table there are approximately 11,000 clones, around 62% of which are singletons. The clonotype was recovered from a human donor with non-small cell lung cancer. The sequenced material came from lung tumor tissue. The chain has TRBV6-5 and TRBJ2-7, with TRBD1 matching over 9 bases. Here the CDR3 DNA reads TGTGCCAGCCGGGAGGACAGGGGTTCGTACGAGCAGTACTTC. It codes for CASREDRGSYEQYF.